The clone carrying this T cell receptor (beta chain) came up many times. Its antigen is currently unknown. Profiling relied on immunoSEQ multiplex PCR, and the TCRdb table lists in-frame clones only, not all of them. Sampling found 40,000 to 55,000 clones, none seen once. The source of the sample is a study of T cells after posttransplantation cyclophosphamide. The ends lost 3 bases at V and 8 bases at J; junction bases unmatched: 7. Germline V gives CDR1 LNHDA, CDR2 SQIVND (reference sequence). The CDR3 totals 15 residues. General study findings and limits: TRB overlap between skin or GI tissue T cells and blood was limited.

The sample comprised PBMCs. This chain joins TRBV19 and TRBJ2-1; 10 bases fit TRBD2. This sequence was found in a man aged 35-49 years in good health, CMV-negative, and a related stem cell transplant donor. CDR3 coding DNA: TGTGCCAGTAGTATCGGTCTAGCGGGAGTATATGAGCAGTTCTTC. This translates into CASSIGLAGVYEQFF. The full variable domain, in which reference TRBV19 and TRBJ2-1 provide the parts outside the CDR3, is DGGITQSPKYLFRKEGQNVTLSCEQNLNHDAMYWYRQDPGQGLRLIYYSQIVNDFQKGDIAEGYSVSREKKESFPLTVTSAQKNPTAFYLCASSIGLAGVYEQFFGPGTRLTVL.